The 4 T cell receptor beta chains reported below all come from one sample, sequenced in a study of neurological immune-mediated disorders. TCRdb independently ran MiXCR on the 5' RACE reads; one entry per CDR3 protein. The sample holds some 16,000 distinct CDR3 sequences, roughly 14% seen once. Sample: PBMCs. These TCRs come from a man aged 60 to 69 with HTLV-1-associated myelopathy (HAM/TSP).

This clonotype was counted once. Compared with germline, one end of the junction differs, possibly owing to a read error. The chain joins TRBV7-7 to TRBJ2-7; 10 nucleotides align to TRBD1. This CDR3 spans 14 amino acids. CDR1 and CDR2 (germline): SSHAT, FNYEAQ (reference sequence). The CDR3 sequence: CASSLGTGVGEQYF. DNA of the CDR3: TGTGCTAGCAGCTTAGGGACAGGGGTGGGCGAGCAGTACTTC.

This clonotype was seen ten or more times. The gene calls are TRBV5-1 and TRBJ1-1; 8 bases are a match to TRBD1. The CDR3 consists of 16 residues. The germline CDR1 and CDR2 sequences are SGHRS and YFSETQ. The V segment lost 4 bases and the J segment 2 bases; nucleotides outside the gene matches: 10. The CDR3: CASSGGMDRANTEAFF. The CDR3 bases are TGCGCCAGCAGCGGGGGCATGGACAGGGCTAACACTGAAGCTTTCTTT.

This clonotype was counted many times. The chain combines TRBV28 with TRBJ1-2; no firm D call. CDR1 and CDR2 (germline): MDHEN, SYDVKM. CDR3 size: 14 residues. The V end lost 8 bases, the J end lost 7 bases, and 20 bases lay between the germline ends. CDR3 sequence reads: CASVGGFRLGGYTF. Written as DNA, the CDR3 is TGTGCCAGCGTTGGCGGATTTAGATTAGGTGGCTACACCTTC.

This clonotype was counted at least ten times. CDR3 region: CASSLDGVGANVLTF. CDR3 DNA sequence: TGCGCCAGCAGCTTGGATGGGGTCGGGGCCAACGTCCTGACTTTC. The chain links TRBV5-1 to TRBJ2-6; D uncertain. V was pared by 0 bases and J by 4 bases, with 8 bases between. The germline CDR1 and CDR2 sequences are SGHRS and YFSETQ. There are 15 residues in the CDR3.